These T cell receptor beta chains were read from a single sample in a study of lymphopenia after photon versus proton radiotherapy. Sequencing was performed with immunoSEQ multiplex PCR; in TCRdb, only in-frame clones are kept and a portion is missing. The repertoire includes approximately 160,000 clones, 88% of them detected once, and approximately 4.6% sits in the top ten. Here the sequenced sample was peripheral blood, taken from a patient treated with photon-based radiotherapy. Source of these receptors: a man aged 45 to 65 with gastric cancer. Both conserved end residues are part of each CDR3. A D gene is named only where the DNA matches it firmly. The size of a clone is reported for some rows only, either as once, few or many, or as a class for expanded clones.

CDR3nt	CDR3aa	j_gene	d_gene	v_gene	abundance
TGTGCCAGCCGGAGCGGGAGTTTGAATGAGCAGTTCTTC	CASRSGSLNEQFF	TRBJ2-1	TRBD2	TRBV7-9	once
TGTGCCAGCAGCATTGTCTGGAGCTCCTACGAGCAGTACTTC	CASSIVWSSYEQYF	TRBJ2-7	.	TRBV7-7	.
TGTGCCATCAGTGAAGCCGGGACAGGGGGCAGGGAGCAGTACTTC	CAISEAGTGGREQYF	TRBJ2-7	TRBD1	TRBV10-3	.
TGTGCCTGGAGAGGGCTAGCGAGTTTCACAGATACGCAGTATTTT	CAWRGLASFTDTQYF	TRBJ2-3	.	TRBV30	.
TGTGCCAGCAGCCGAGCGAACACCGGGGAGCTGTTTTTT	CASSRANTGELFF	TRBJ2-2	.	TRBV27	once
TGTGCCAGCAGCGGGGAGAGCACCGGGGAGCTGTTTTTT	CASSGESTGELFF	TRBJ2-2	.	TRBV9	.
TGCGCCAGCAGCTTGGCCCATGGCAGGGTAGCTGAAAAACTGTTTTTT	CASSLAHGRVAEKLFF	TRBJ1-4	.	TRBV5-1	.
TGTGCCAGGGCGAACACTGAAGCTTTCTTT	CARANTEAFF	TRBJ1-1	.	TRBV25-1	.
TGCGCCAGCAGCTTAACCGGTACTGGGGAGCTGTTTTTT	CASSLTGTGELFF	TRBJ2-2	.	TRBV5-1	.
TGTGCCAGCTCACCTTTAGTCCTGAGCTCCTACAATGAGCAGTTCTTC	CASSPLVLSSYNEQFF	TRBJ2-1	.	TRBV18	.
TGCGCCAGCAGCCAAGGACCGGGGGAAACGAACACCGGGGAGCTGTTTTTT	CASSQGPGETNTGELFF	TRBJ2-2	.	TRBV4-1	.
TGTGCCTCTTCGGTCGCGGGAGGGGGGTACAATGAGCAGTTCTTC	CASSVAGGGYNEQFF	TRBJ2-1	TRBD2	TRBV11-2	.
TGTGCCAGCGGGAGGGACCCGTACAATGAGCAGTTCTTC	CASGRDPYNEQFF	TRBJ2-1	TRBD2	TRBV9	.
TGTGCCAGCAGTGAAGGGGGGTATCAGCCCCAGCATTTT	CASSEGGYQPQHF	TRBJ1-5	.	TRBV2	.
TGTGCCAGCAGCTTTGGGGTCCAGTTCGATCAGCCCCAGCATTTT	CASSFGVQFDQPQHF	TRBJ1-5	.	TRBV5-5	.
TGTGCCAGCAGTGAGGAGAGGGTTACTTTCTTT	CASSEERVTFF	TRBJ1-1	.	TRBV6-1	.
TGTGCCTGGAGTCAAATAGCCAATGAGCAGTTCTTC	CAWSQIANEQFF	TRBJ2-1	.	TRBV30	.
TGTGCCGGGACAGGGGTCGGGTACACTGAAGCTTTCTTT	CAGTGVGYTEAFF	TRBJ1-1	TRBD1	TRBV30	.
TGTGCCAGCAGTTTAGTCTTCCAAGAGACCCAGTACTTC	CASSLVFQETQYF	TRBJ2-5	.	TRBV27	once
TGTGCCAGCTCACCCTCGAGGCGGGAGCAGTACTTC	CASSPSRREQYF	TRBJ2-7	.	TRBV18	.
TGTGCCAGCAGCCCCGGGGGGCGCAATGAGCAGTTCTTC	CASSPGGRNEQFF	TRBJ2-1	.	TRBV7-8	.
TGTGCCAGCAGTCAAACAGGGCGGCAGGCCACTGAAGCTTTCTTT	CASSQTGRQATEAFF	TRBJ1-1	.	TRBV28	.
TGTGCCAGCTCACCGACCCCCGTCAACACCGGGGAGCTGTTTTTT	CASSPTPVNTGELFF	TRBJ2-2	.	TRBV18	.
TGTGCCAGCAGCCCGAACCTCGCGGCAGGGAGTAATGAAAAACTGTTTTTT	CASSPNLAAGSNEKLFF	TRBJ1-4	.	TRBV7-9	.
TGTGCCAGCACCCTATATACAGGGGACCGGAACACTGAAGCTTTCTTT	CASTLYTGDRNTEAFF	TRBJ1-1	TRBD1	TRBV7-2	.
TGTGCCAGCAGACCCGGACAGGGCGAAGAGCGGGAGATTAGCTCCTACAATGAGCAGTTCTTC	CASRPGQGEEREISSYNEQFF	TRBJ2-1	.	TRBV6-7	.
TGTGCCAGCAGTTTAAAGCAGGGGGCTGGGAACTATGGCTACACCTTC	CASSLKQGAGNYGYTF	TRBJ1-2	TRBD1	TRBV28	.
TGTGCCAGCAGCAAAACGAAGCAGGCCGGGGAGCTGTTTTTT	CASSKTKQAGELFF	TRBJ2-2	.	TRBV21-1	.
TGTGCCAGCGGCAGACAGGGATCCTCTGGAAACACCATATATTTT	CASGRQGSSGNTIYF	TRBJ1-3	TRBD1	TRBV6-5	.
TGTGCCAGCTCACCTGGACAGACTTACGAGCAGTACTTC	CASSPGQTYEQYF	TRBJ2-7	.	TRBV18	.
TGTGCCACTAGACAGGGTCTAAAGACCCAGTACTTC	CATRQGLKTQYF	TRBJ2-5	TRBD1	TRBV10-3	.
TGCGCCAGCAGCTCCCGACTCACCAGTGGGAATGAGCAGTTCTTC	CASSSRLTSGNEQFF	TRBJ2-1	.	TRBV5-1	.
TGTGCCACCAGGGGACTAGCGGGACCAGCCAAAAACATTCAGTACTTC	CATRGLAGPAKNIQYF	TRBJ2-4	TRBD2	TRBV15	.
TGCGCCAGCAGCTTGGCTGGGACAAAAGGGGGTTACGAGCAGTACTTC	CASSLAGTKGGYEQYF	TRBJ2-7	.	TRBV5-1	.
TGCGCCAGCAGCCAAGAAGGTCTAGCGGGAGCTACCGGGGAGCTGTTTTTT	CASSQEGLAGATGELFF	TRBJ2-2	TRBD2	TRBV4-1	.
TGTGCCAGCAGGACTAGCGGGCAAAGCTCCTACGAGCAGTACTTC	CASRTSGQSSYEQYF	TRBJ2-7	.	TRBV21-1	.
TGTGCCAGCAGCTTAGCAGGGACTAGCAATGAGCAGTTCTTC	CASSLAGTSNEQFF	TRBJ2-1	TRBD2	TRBV7-6	.
TGTGCCAGTAGGGGGCCCGTCGGATATAGCAATCAGCCCCAGCATTTT	CASRGPVGYSNQPQHF	TRBJ1-5	.	TRBV19	once
TGTGCCAGTAGTATAACCCCCGGGGAGCTGTTTTTT	CASSITPGELFF	TRBJ2-2	.	TRBV19	few
TGTGCCAGCAGCTGGTTTGGGCCTAGCGGGGGCGGCGGGGAAGAGCAGTACTTC	CASSWFGPSGGGGEEQYF	TRBJ2-7	TRBD2	TRBV7-2	.
TGTGCCAGCAGCTTAGCGGCGGGGCCGATCTCTGGAAACACCATATATTTT	CASSLAAGPISGNTIYF	TRBJ1-3	.	TRBV7-2	.
TGTGCCAGCAGCTTAGGGACTAGCGGGAGACCGAGCACAGATACGCAGTATTTT	CASSLGTSGRPSTDTQYF	TRBJ2-3	TRBD2	TRBV7-6	once
TGTGCCAGCAGCGCTAACAATGAGCAGTTCTTC	CASSANNEQFF	TRBJ2-1	.	TRBV5-4	.
TGCAGCGTTGAACTAGGACGGTCCTATGGCTACACCTTC	CSVELGRSYGYTF	TRBJ1-2	.	TRBV29-1	.
TGTGCCAGCAGCTTGACAAGGAGCACAGATACGCAGTATTTT	CASSLTRSTDTQYF	TRBJ2-3	.	TRBV5-6	.
TGTGCCAGCAGCTTAAACAGCGGGAGTAGGTACAATGAGCAGTTCTTC	CASSLNSGSRYNEQFF	TRBJ2-1	TRBD2	TRBV7-8	.
TGTGCCAGCAGCCCCGGACTAGTTGAAGCCGAGCAGTACTTC	CASSPGLVEAEQYF	TRBJ2-7	TRBD2	TRBV7-2	.
TGTGCCAGCAGCCCCCTGGGACGGAATTACGAGCAGTACTTC	CASSPLGRNYEQYF	TRBJ2-7	.	TRBV13	.
TGTGCCAGCAGCGGGACTAGCGGGAGGTCTGGGGCCAACGTCCTGACTTTC	CASSGTSGRSGANVLTF	TRBJ2-6	TRBD2	TRBV7-9	.
TGTGCCAGCAGCCCCACAGGAGAGGGAATTGGAAAACTGTTTTTT	CASSPTGEGIGKLFF	TRBJ1-4	.	TRBV5-6	.
TGTGCCACCAGCAGCCCCGACACGCCCTACGAGCAGTACTTC	CATSSPDTPYEQYF	TRBJ2-7	.	TRBV15	.